A single sample is the source of the 2 T cell receptor beta chains below, sequenced in a study of T-cell memory formation after mild COVID-19. MiXCR was run by TCRdb on the 5' RACE reads, yielding one entry per CDR3 protein. The sample includes approximately 400,000 distinct CDR3 sequences, approximately 24% of them seen just once. The sequenced sample consisted of PBMCs or a T cell subset sorted from them (not recorded which). The receptors come from an adult woman who had mild COVID-19 (a few samples of this study predate the infection). Cell type and time point are not known.

The V call is TRBV20-1, the J call TRBJ1-5; no definite D call. Germline values: CDR1 DFQATT, CDR2 SNEGSKA (reference sequence). V lost 1 base to trimming and J lost 0 bases, with 7 bases between them. The CDR3 is made up of 14 amino acids. The CDR3: CSARGYGSNQPQHF. The CDR3 DNA reads as TGCAGTGCTAGAGGGTACGGTAGCAATCAGCCCCAGCATTTT.

The chain uses TRBV27 and TRBJ2-1; 7 positions agree with TRBD2. The CDR3 spans 14 residues. CDR1 MNHEY and CDR2 SMNVEV come from the germline V gene (reference sequence). After removal of 3 bases from V and 5 bases from J, the junction contained 4 bases not matched to a gene. The CDR3 coding sequence is TGTGCCAGCAGTTTCACGGGGGGTGACAATGAGCAGTTCTTC. Protein product: CASSFTGGDNEQFF.